This TCR beta chain is from a study of T cell responses to AZD1222 COVID-19 vaccine. The method was immunoSEQ multiplex PCR; TCRdb's version includes in-frame clones alone and lacks a portion of them. The sample carries 95,000 to 150,000 clones, roughly nine tenths recorded once. The germline CDR1 and CDR2 sequences are MNHEY and SVGAGI. Losses at the gene ends were 0 bases for V and 4 bases for J; bases not matched to a gene: 3. The CDR3 has 15 amino acids. Study-wide findings and caveats: Recipients of two AZD1222 doses showed rising Spike-specific TCR breadth and depth. Sampling captured repertoires only after the peak T cell response. Donors were largely white British and mainly female; clonal diversity was possibly underestimated. The CD4 TCRs associated with vaccination extended across spike and predominated at 160-218 and 743-854.

About this clone: Its cognate antigen is unknown. The sample has other DNA sequences that encode this CDR3 too.

The sequences come from peripheral blood, collected on day 0 of AZD1222 vaccination. The V call is TRBV6-5, the J call TRBJ2-7, with 10 positions matching TRBD2. The receptor's source is an adult in good health. CDR3 in amino acids: CASSYSLAGGYEQYF. CDR3 nucleotides: TGTGCCAGCAGTTACTCGTTAGCGGGAGGTTACGAGCAGTACTTC.